This TCR beta chain derives from a study of shared T cell receptors in the human thymus. TCRdb keeps only in-frame clones here, not all; method: immunoSEQ multiplex PCR. This table holds over 650,000 clones, over 75% found once. CDR3 length: 15 amino acids. V shed 5 bases, J shed 8 bases, and the junction held 12 bases outside the gene matches. Germline assignment: CDR1 ENHRY and CDR2 SYGVKD. The data also belong to a second study, concerning human thymus T cells. This second report adds: Within thymic and blood repertoires, V and J gene usage appeared to be biased. Thymic repertoires overlap heavily among unrelated individuals, related research has reported.

Specimen: thymocytes. V gene TRBV10-3 combines with J gene TRBJ2-1, with TRBD1 matching over 7 bases. The source of this sequence is a boy under two years old with a congenital heart defect. DNA for the CDR3: TGTGCCATCAGTCTGGGACAGAGCAACGGGGATGAGCAGTTCTTC. Residues: CAISLGQSNGDEQFF.